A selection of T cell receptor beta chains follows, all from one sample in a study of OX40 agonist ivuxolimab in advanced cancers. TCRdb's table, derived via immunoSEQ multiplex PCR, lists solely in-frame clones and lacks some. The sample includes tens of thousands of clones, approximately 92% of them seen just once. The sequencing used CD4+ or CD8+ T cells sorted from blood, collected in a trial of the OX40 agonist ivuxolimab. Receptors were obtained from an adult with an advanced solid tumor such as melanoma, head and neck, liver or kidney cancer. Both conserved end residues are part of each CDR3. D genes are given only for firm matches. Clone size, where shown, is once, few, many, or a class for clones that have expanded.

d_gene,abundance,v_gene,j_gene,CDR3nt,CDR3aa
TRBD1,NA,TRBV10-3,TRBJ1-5,TGTGCCATCAGTGACAAGACAGGGACCAATCAGCCCCAGCATTTT,CAISDKTGTNQPQHF
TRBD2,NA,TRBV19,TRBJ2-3,TGTGCCAGTAGTGTTGCCGGGGGGACAGATACGCAGTATTTT,CASSVAGGTDTQYF
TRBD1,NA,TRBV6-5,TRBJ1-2,TGTGCCAGCAGTTCCGACAGGGGTAAGGAGGATGGCTACACCTTC,CASSSDRGKEDGYTF
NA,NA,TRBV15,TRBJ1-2,TGTGCCACCCATCTAGAAGGCTACACCTTC,CATHLEGYTF
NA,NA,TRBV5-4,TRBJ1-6,TGTGCCAGCAGCTTGGCCGAGGGCCCGAGGAATTCACCCCTCCACTTT,CASSLAEGPRNSPLHF
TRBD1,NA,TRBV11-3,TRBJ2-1,TGTGCCAGCAGCTTAGGAGGACAGGGGGCGCGTGGTGAGCAGTTCTTC,CASSLGGQGARGEQFF
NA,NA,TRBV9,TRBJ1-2,TGTGCCAGCAGCGTTGAGGACGATTATGCTAACTATGGCTACACCTTC,CASSVEDDYANYGYTF
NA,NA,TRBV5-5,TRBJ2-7,TGTGCCAGCAGCTTGCCGTCAGGGACCTACGAGCAGTACTTC,CASSLPSGTYEQYF
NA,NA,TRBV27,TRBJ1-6,TGTGCCAGCAGTTTATCCCGAGGAGGCCGACTTAATAATTCACCCCTCCACTTT,CASSLSRGGRLNNSPLHF
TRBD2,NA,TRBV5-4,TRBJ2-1,TGTGCCAGCAGCTTAGTAGGCGGGGGGTACAATGAGCAGTTCTTC,CASSLVGGGYNEQFF
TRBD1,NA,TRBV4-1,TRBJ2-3,TGCGCCAGCAGCTTCGCGGGACAGGGGGTAGATACGCAGTATTTT,CASSFAGQGVDTQYF
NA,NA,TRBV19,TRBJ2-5,TGTGCCAGTAGTATAGATCGTGAAGGGAGGGAGACCCAGTACTTC,CASSIDREGRETQYF
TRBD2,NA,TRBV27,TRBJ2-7,TGTGCCAGCAGTTCGACTAGCGGGGGTTACGAGCAGTACTTC,CASSSTSGGYEQYF
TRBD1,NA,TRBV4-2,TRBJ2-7,TGTGCCAGCAGCCTGCCGGGGACAGGGAACGAGCAGTACTTC,CASSLPGTGNEQYF
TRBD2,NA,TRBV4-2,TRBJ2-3,TGTGCCAGCAGCCAACACCTTTCCTACCCGGATAGCGGGTCCACCCGAGGAGATACGCAGTATTTT,CASSQHLSYPDSGSTRGDTQYF
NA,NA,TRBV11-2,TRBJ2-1,TGTGCCAGCAGCTTAGGGGCGACAAACTACAATGAGCAGTTCTTC,CASSLGATNYNEQFF
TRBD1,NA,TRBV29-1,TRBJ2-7,TGCAGCGTGCGGACAGGGAGCACCTACGAGCAGTACTTC,CSVRTGSTYEQYF
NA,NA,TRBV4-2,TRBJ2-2,TGTGCCAGCAGCCTCTACAGGGATACCGGGGAGCTGTTTTTT,CASSLYRDTGELFF
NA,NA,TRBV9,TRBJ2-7,TGTGCCAGCAGCGTAGACCTGGTTACCTACGAGCAGTACTTC,CASSVDLVTYEQYF
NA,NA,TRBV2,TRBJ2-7,TGTGCCAGCAGTGAGCAGACTCCCCCCTACGAGCAGTACTTC,CASSEQTPPYEQYF
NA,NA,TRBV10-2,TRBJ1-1,TGCGCCAGCAGACAAAGCGTGAGGTCTGGTCCCTACACTGAAGCTTTCTTT,CASRQSVRSGPYTEAFF
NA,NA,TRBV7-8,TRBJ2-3,TGTGCCAGCAGCTTATACAGGAGCACAGATACGCAGTATTTT,CASSLYRSTDTQYF
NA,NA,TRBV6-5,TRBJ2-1,TGTGCCAGCAGAACAGACGGGACGAGCTACAATGAGCAGTTCTTC,CASRTDGTSYNEQFF
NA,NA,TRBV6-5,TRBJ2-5,TGTGCCAGCAGTTACTCGGGCAGCCAAGAGACCCAGTACTTC,CASSYSGSQETQYF
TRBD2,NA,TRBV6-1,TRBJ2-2,TGTGCCAGCAGTGGGACTAGCGGGGGAAGAGGCTTCGGGGAGCTGTTTTTT,CASSGTSGGRGFGELFF
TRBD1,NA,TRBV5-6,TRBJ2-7,TGTGCCAGCAGCCTCGGACAGGGCCCCTACGAGCAGTACTTC,CASSLGQGPYEQYF
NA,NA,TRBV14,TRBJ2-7,TGTGCCAGCAGCATATCAGACGAGCAGTACTTC,CASSISDEQYF
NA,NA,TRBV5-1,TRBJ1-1,TGCGCCAGCAGCTTTGGGGGGCGGAACACTGAAGCTTTCTTT,CASSFGGRNTEAFF
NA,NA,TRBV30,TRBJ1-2,TGTGCCTGGAGTTTGGGAGGGGCGGGCTATGGCTACACCTTC,CAWSLGGAGYGYTF
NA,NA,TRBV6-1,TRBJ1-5,TGTGCCAGCAGTGGATGGGAGTATAGCAATCAGCCCCAGCATTTT,CASSGWEYSNQPQHF
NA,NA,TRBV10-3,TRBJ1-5,TGTGCCATCAGTGAGTCAGGGACGGATCAGCCCCAGCATTTT,CAISESGTDQPQHF
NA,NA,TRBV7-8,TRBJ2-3,TGTGCCAGCAGCTTAGTTTCTGGGTATGGCACAGATACGCAGTATTTT,CASSLVSGYGTDTQYF
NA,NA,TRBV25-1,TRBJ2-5,TGTGCCAGCAGTTTCCTCCATACGGAGACCCAGTACTTC,CASSFLHTETQYF
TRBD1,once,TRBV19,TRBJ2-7,TGTGCCAGTAGTCCGGGACAGAGATTCTACGAGCAGTACTTC,CASSPGQRFYEQYF
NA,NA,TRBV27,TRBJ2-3,TGTGCCAGCAGTGAGAGGGTCACAGATACGCAGTATTTT,CASSERVTDTQYF
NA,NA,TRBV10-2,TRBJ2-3,TGCGCCAGCAGGTCCCCTGGGATGACAGATACGCAGTATTTT,CASRSPGMTDTQYF
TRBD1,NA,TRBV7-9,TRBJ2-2,TGTGCCAGCAGCTCGGCATTGACAGGGGGCTACGGGGAGCTGTTTTTT,CASSSALTGGYGELFF
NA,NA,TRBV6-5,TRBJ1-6,TGTGCCAGCAGTTACCCCCCCGGCCTCGGGGATTCACCCCTCCACTTT,CASSYPPGLGDSPLHF
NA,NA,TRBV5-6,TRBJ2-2,TGTGCCAGCGCACAGACAGTCACCGGGGAGCTGTTTTTT,CASAQTVTGELFF
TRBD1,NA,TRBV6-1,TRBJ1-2,TGTGCCAGCACTCCCCCGGGACAGGGGATGGGCTACACCTTC,CASTPPGQGMGYTF
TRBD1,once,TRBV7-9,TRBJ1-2,TGTGCCGCCAGCAAGCAGGGACAGTTTGGCTACACCTTC,CAASKQGQFGYTF
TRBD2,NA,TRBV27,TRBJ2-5,TGTGCCAGCAGCCAGTTAGCAGGGCTAGCGGGGCTAGGAGAGACCCAGTACTTC,CASSQLAGLAGLGETQYF
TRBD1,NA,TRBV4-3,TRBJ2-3,TGCGCCAGCAGCCCAGATACCGGGACAGGGGGCACAGATACGCAGTATTTT,CASSPDTGTGGTDTQYF
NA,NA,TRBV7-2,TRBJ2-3,TGTGCCAGCAGCCCTCCTACTGTGAGGGGCACAGATACGCAGTATTTT,CASSPPTVRGTDTQYF
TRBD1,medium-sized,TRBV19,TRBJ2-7,TGTGCCAGTAGTATGGATCGACGACAGGGGGCAGCCTACGAGCAGTACTTC,CASSMDRRQGAAYEQYF
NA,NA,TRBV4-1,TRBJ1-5,TGCGCCAGCAGCCAAGGGGACTTTAATCAGCCCCAGCATTTT,CASSQGDFNQPQHF
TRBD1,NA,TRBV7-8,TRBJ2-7,TGTGCCAGCAGCTCGTCGCAGGGGGCTGAATCCATGGCCTACGAGCAGTACTTC,CASSSSQGAESMAYEQYF
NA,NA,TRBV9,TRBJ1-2,TGTGCCAGCAGCGTCAGGGATTACTATGGCTACACCTTC,CASSVRDYYGYTF
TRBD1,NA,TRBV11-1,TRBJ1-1,TGTGCCAGCAGCCCCGGGACAGGGGGCCCGCTGAACACTGAAGCTTTCTTT,CASSPGTGGPLNTEAFF
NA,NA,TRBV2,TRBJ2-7,TGTGCCAGCATGTCCCATTTGGGGCAGTACTTC,CASMSHLGQYF
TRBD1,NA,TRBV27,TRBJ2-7,TGTGCCAGCAGTTTCTCCTTAGGGGACAGGGGTGCAGACGAGCAGTACTTC,CASSFSLGDRGADEQYF
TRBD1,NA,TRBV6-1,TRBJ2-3,TGTGCCACTGAGGACAGGGCAGCAGATACGCAGTATTTT,CATEDRAADTQYF
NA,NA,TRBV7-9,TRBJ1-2,TGTGCCAGCAGCTACTTGGGCGATGGGGACTATGGCTACACCTTC,CASSYLGDGDYGYTF